The 9 T cell receptor beta chains in this list originate from one sample, sequenced in a study of T cell repertoires in cytomegalovirus infection. TCRdb re-analysed the reads in MiXCR, keeping a single row per CDR3 protein. This repertoire shows about 60,000 distinct CDR3 sequences, around 21% found once; its top ten account for roughly two thirds. The antigens these receptors bind are not known. This sample comprised CD8+ T cells from cultured PBMCs, obtained from culture after CMV antigen stimulation. The source of these receptors is a human donor in good health (CMV status not recorded). Some clones in this sample may be carry-over from other donors' samples.

The chain carries TRBV28 and TRBJ2-3, with TRBD1 matching over 10 bases. Losses at the gene ends were 7 bases for V and 1 base for J; bases not matched to a gene: 8. This CDR3 contains 16 residues. Germline-derived CDR1 and CDR2 are MDHEN and SYDVKM. DNA of the CDR3: TGTGCCAGCAATCCGACAGGGGGCAGTGGCACAGATACGCAGTATTTT. This translates into CASNPTGGSGTDTQYF.

This clonotype was recorded a few times. The V and J genes are TRBV6-8 and TRBJ1-3; 7 nucleotides align to TRBD1. This CDR3 is built from 15 residues. In germline, CDR1 is MNHGY, CDR2 SAAAGT. The J segment lost 5 bases and the V segment lost 2 bases, leaving 6 bases of the junction unmatched. The CDR3 sequence: CASSYRQGGRNTIYF. The CDR3 nucleotides are TGTGCCAGCAGTTACCGACAGGGAGGAAGAAACACCATATATTTT.

There are many counts of this clonotype. The chain joins TRBV7-6 to TRBJ2-7; D ambiguous. V lost 2 bases, J lost 2 bases, and 7 bases lay in between. This CDR3 has 13 amino acids. The V gene's germline CDR1 is SGHVS and CDR2 FNYEAQ. The CDR3 DNA reads TGTGCCAGCAGCTTAAGCCCCACCTACGAGCAGTACTTC. It specifies CASSLSPTYEQYF. The full variable domain, its missing parts supplied by reference TRBV7-6 and TRBJ2-7, is GAGVSQSPRYKVTKRGQDVALRCDPISGHVSLYWYRQALGQGPEFLTYFNYEAQQDKSGLPNDRFSAERPEGSISTLTIQRTEQRDSAMYRCASSLSPTYEQYFGPGTRLTVT.

The chain uses TRBV12-3 or TRBV12-4 and TRBJ1-3; no clear D. Trimming took off 1 base at V and 4 bases at J, with 14 bases between the two ends. The CDR3 loop spans 16 amino acids. The CDR3 nucleotides are TGTGCCAGCAGTTTAGTGGCCCCCGGCACGGGAAACACCATATATTTT. This encodes CASSLVAPGTGNTIYF.

The chain joins TRBV6-1 to TRBJ2-5; 8 bases map to TRBD2. The CDR3 runs to 16 residues. Losses at the gene ends were 7 bases for V and 3 bases for J; bases not matched to a gene: 13. Germline lookup yields CDR1 MNHNS and CDR2 SASEGT. The CDR3 protein is CASTLFLGSGEETQYF. As DNA, the CDR3 is TGTGCCAGCACCCTCTTCCTCGGTAGCGGGGAAGAGACCCAGTACTTC.

The rearrangement links TRBV12-5 to TRBJ2-6; D perhaps matches TRBD1 (6 bases). V was cut by 4 bases and J by 2 bases, with 15 bases left in between. The germline V gene encodes CDR1 LGHNT and CDR2 FRNRAP. This CDR3 contains 17 residues. In DNA form, the CDR3 reads TGTGCTAGTGGTTCCTCCACAGGGTTGGCTGGGGCCAACGTCCTGACTTTC. This codes for CASGSSTGLAGANVLTF.

The rearrangement links TRBV7-9 to TRBJ2-1, with 9 nucleotides matching TRBD2. Per germline, CDR1 SEHNR and CDR2 FQNEAQ (reference sequence). This CDR3 is 18 amino acids long. The V segment lost 5 bases and the J segment 2 bases; nucleotides outside the gene matches: 13. The CDR3 coding sequence is TGTGCCAGCAGCCCCCCGGACCGACTAGCGGACACCTACAATGAGCAGTTCTTC. This encodes CASSPPDRLADTYNEQFF.

This clonotype was seen only a few times. The chain couples TRBV7-8 to TRBJ1-1, with D tentatively TRBD1 (5 bases). In germline, CDR1 is SGHVS, CDR2 FQNEAQ. This CDR3 region has 13 residues. Trimming left V 2 bases short and J 4 bases short, with 8 bases between. The CDR3 coding sequence is TGTGCCAGCAGCTTACAAGGGGTCACTGAAGCTTTCTTT. Amino acids: CASSLQGVTEAFF.

Only one count was recorded for this clonotype. The chain couples TRBV12-3 or TRBV12-4 to TRBJ1-5; D gene uncertain. The CDR3 sequence is 15 residues long. Trimming stripped 5 bases from V and 5 bases from J, with 16 bases between. The CDR3 sequence is CASSPYGGRDQPQHF. In DNA form, the CDR3 reads TGTGCCAGCAGTCCGTACGGAGGTAGGGATCAGCCCCAGCATTTT.